Below are 30 T cell receptor beta chains sequenced from a single sample in a study of PD-1 blockade in classical Hodgkin lymphoma. As to time point: cycle 4 day 1 (C4D1), after six to seven weeks of nivolumab. All trial patients relapsed after autologous stem cell transplantation. The method was immunoSEQ multiplex PCR; TCRdb's version includes in-frame clones alone and lacks a portion of them. This repertoire shows some 52,000 clones, roughly nine tenths found once; its top ten account for approximately 6.5%. The sample consisted of peripheral blood mononuclear cells (PBMCs), taken before the fourth cycle of nivolumab. Source of these receptors: a human donor with classical Hodgkin lymphoma.

The V gene is TRBV9, the J gene TRBJ2-3; 10 bases agree with TRBD2. The CDR3 covers 15 residues. V lost 7 bases, J lost 2 bases, and 7 bases stayed unmatched. Germline CDR1 SGDLS, CDR2 YYNGEE. The CDR3 region has the DNA TGTGCCAGCGGCCTACTAGCGGGGAACACAGATACGCAGTATTTT. This translates into CASGLLAGNTDTQYF.

The chain recombines TRBV5-4 with TRBJ2-1; 8 nucleotides match TRBD1. With V trimmed by 3 bases and J by 2 bases, 4 bases remained unmatched. The CDR3 consists of 15 residues. Germline V lookup: CDR1 SGHNT, CDR2 YYREEE (reference sequence). In nucleotides, the CDR3 is TGTGCCAGCAGCTCAACGGGACAGGCCTACAATGAGCAGTTCTTC. The encoded protein is CASSSTGQAYNEQFF.

V usage is TRBV6-5 and J usage is TRBJ1-5; 7 nucleotides align to TRBD1. The J segment lost 3 bases and the V segment lost 6 bases, leaving 8 bases of the junction unmatched. From germline, CDR1 is MNHEY and CDR2 SVGAGI. This CDR3 is 15 amino acids long. This CDR3 reads CASSAGGGINQPQHF. The CDR3 DNA follows: TGTGCCAGCAGCGCAGGGGGAGGGATCAATCAGCCCCAGCATTTT.

V and J are TRBV10-3 and TRBJ2-7; D is uncertain. Trimming took off 4 bases at V and 7 bases at J, with 14 bases between the two ends. This CDR3 is built from 13 residues. Germline CDR1 reads ENHRY; CDR2 reads SYGVKD. CDR3 nucleotides: TGTGCCATCAGTGTGGACGCTCCCAGGGAGCAGTACTTC. Encoded protein: CAISVDAPREQYF.

The chain carries TRBV6-1 and TRBJ1-3; D gene unclear. The CDR3 runs to 15 residues. The germline gives CDR1 MNHNS, CDR2 SASEGT. V was shortened by 6 bases and J by 0 bases, with 12 bases between the two germline ends. CDR3 sequence reads: CASSLDLSSGNTIYF. The CDR3 bases are TGTGCCAGCAGCCTTGACCTCTCCTCTGGAAACACCATATATTTT.

The chain combines TRBV28 with TRBJ2-3, with 11 bases lining up with TRBD2. Looked up from germline, CDR1 is MDHEN and CDR2 is SYDVKM. Trimming took 3 bases from V and 3 from J; bases not matched to a gene: 8. There are 17 residues in the CDR3. In DNA, the CDR3 is TGTGCCAGCAGTTTCGAACTAGCGGGAGACAGTACAGATACGCAGTATTTT. Amino acid sequence: CASSFELAGDSTDTQYF.

The CDR3 protein is CSVDRDSNYGYTF. The CDR3 bases are TGCAGCGTTGACCGGGACAGTAACTATGGCTACACCTTC. This rearrangement joins TRBV29-1 to TRBJ1-2, with TRBD1 identical over 7 bases. The V gene's germline CDR1 is SQVTM and CDR2 ANQGSEA. V gave up 3 bases and J gave up 1 base; unmatched junction bases: 2. The CDR3 is 13 residues long.

The chain carries TRBV28 and TRBJ2-5, with TRBD1 matching over 7 bases. Germline V gene data show CDR1 as MDHEN and CDR2 as SYDVKM. Trimming cost V 4 bases and J 1 base; bases outside gene matches: 6. CDR3 length: 15 residues. The CDR3: CASSYNRDSQETQYF. The CDR3 DNA sequence: TGTGCCAGCAGTTATAACCGGGACAGCCAAGAGACCCAGTACTTC.

This clone was seen just once. The chain has TRBV19 and TRBJ2-3, with 11 nucleotides matching TRBD2. V shed 1 base and J 6 bases; nucleotides not matched to a gene: 9. From germline, CDR1 is LNHDA and CDR2 SQIVND (reference sequence). CDR3 length equals 17 residues. CDR3: CASSIASSGGFVDTQYF. The CDR3 nucleotides are TGTGCCAGTAGTATAGCGTCTAGCGGGGGGTTCGTCGATACGCAGTATTTT. The full variable domain, with the rest looked up from reference TRBV19 and TRBJ2-3, is DGGITQSPKYLFRKEGQNVTLSCEQNLNHDAMYWYRQDPGQGLRLIYYSQIVNDFQKGDIAEGYSVSREKKESFPLTVTSAQKNPTAFYLCASSIASSGGFVDTQYFGPGTRLTVL.

The chain links TRBV5-1 to TRBJ2-5; D gene unclear. This CDR3 is built from 15 residues. From germline, CDR1 is SGHRS and CDR2 YFSETQ. The V and J ends lost 0 bases and 2 bases respectively, with 11 bases between them. In DNA, the CDR3 is TGCGCCAGCAGCTTGGCCGGGCAGCGACAAGAGACCCAGTACTTC. It specifies CASSLAGQRQETQYF.

The V and J genes are TRBV7-9 and TRBJ2-1; D gene ambiguous. Germline assignment: CDR1 SEHNR and CDR2 FQNEAQ (reference sequence). The CDR3 is 13 residues long. The V end was cut by 3 bases, the J end by 7 bases, with 10 bases between. The CDR3 loop is CASSFVVVNEQFF. The CDR3 nucleotides are TGTGCCAGCAGCTTCGTCGTAGTGAATGAGCAGTTCTTC.

This chain joins TRBV7-3 and TRBJ2-3, with 7 bases identical to TRBD2. The germline gives CDR1 SGHTA, CDR2 FQGTGA. The trim removed 1 base at V and 3 bases at J, leaving 7 bases unmatched. The CDR3 runs 16 residues. The CDR3 here is CASSLMGLAETDTQYF. The CDR3, as DNA: TGTGCCAGCAGCTTAATGGGGCTAGCGGAAACAGATACGCAGTATTTT.

This clone appeared a single time. The chain recombines TRBV19 with TRBJ2-3, with D maybe TRBD2 (6 bases). This CDR3 comprises 12 residues. Between the trimmed V and J ends, which lost 9 bases and 2 bases, there was a span of 9 bases. Germline CDR1 is LNHDA and CDR2 is SQIVND (reference sequence). The CDR3 nucleotides are TGTGCCAGCTCGGACTACACAGATACGCAGTATTTT. It specifies CASSDYTDTQYF.

In its sample, this clone was seen a few times. J is TRBJ2-5 and V is TRBV19; D gene ambiguous. The CDR3 has 13 amino acids. Germline values: CDR1 LNHDA, CDR2 SQIVND (reference sequence). V lost 3 bases to trimming and J lost 4 bases, with 9 bases between them. In DNA, the CDR3 is TGTGCCAGTAGTATCAGCTGGGGAGAGACCCAGTACTTC. Translation: CASSISWGETQYF.

CDR3 protein: CASGLAYYNEQFF. In DNA form, the CDR3 reads TGCGCCAGCGGGCTAGCGTACTACAATGAGCAGTTCTTC. The rearrangement uses TRBV23-1 and TRBJ2-1; a possible D gene is TRBD2 (6 bases). TRBV23-1 is treated as an ORF (open reading frame) with a function not yet certain. The CDR3 is made up of 13 amino acids. The V gene lost 8 bases and the J gene lost 3 bases, with 11 bases spanning the gap.

The chain recombines TRBV28 with TRBJ2-1, with 13 positions matching TRBD2. CDR3 size: 17 residues. Germline values: CDR1 MDHEN, CDR2 SYDVKM. The V segment lost 7 bases and the J segment 7 bases; nucleotides outside the gene matches: 13. The CDR3 DNA reads TGTGCCAGCATATCCGGGGGACTAGCGGGGTTTTGGAATGAGCAGTTCTTC. This codes for CASISGGLAGFWNEQFF.

There are a few counts of this clone. V is TRBV5-8 and J is TRBJ1-1; TRBD1 matches 9 bases. Losses at the gene ends were 4 bases for V and 0 bases for J; bases not matched to a gene: 4. Germline loops: CDR1 SGHTS, CDR2 YDEGEE. This CDR3 comprises 15 residues. This CDR3 is CASSPGQGMNTEAFF. The CDR3 DNA reads TGTGCCAGCAGCCCAGGACAGGGGATGAACACTGAAGCTTTCTTT.

The chain combines TRBV7-9 with TRBJ2-2; D is uncertain. Germline loops: CDR1 SEHNR, CDR2 FQNEAQ (reference sequence). The length of the CDR3 is 11 residues. Trimming left V 6 bases short and J 6 bases short, with 5 bases between. CDR3 in amino acids: CASSVPGELFF. The CDR3 DNA reads TGTGCCAGCAGTGTTCCCGGGGAGCTGTTTTTT.

The chain joins TRBV27 to TRBJ1-6; maybe TRBD1 (6 bases). V was cut by 0 bases and J by 6 bases, with 12 bases left in between. CDR1 and CDR2 from the germline V gene are MNHEY and SMNVEV (reference sequence). The CDR3 has 16 residues. The CDR3: CASSLSEGTPNSPLHF. CDR3 bases: TGTGCCAGCAGTTTATCCGAGGGGACACCTAATTCACCCCTCCACTTT.

This clone was observed a single time. The chain uses TRBV4-2 and TRBJ2-7, with 7 bases lining up with TRBD1. There are 14 residues in the CDR3. The germline V gene encodes CDR1 LGHNA and CDR2 YNFKEQ. Trimming cost V 1 base and J 2 bases; bases outside gene matches: 2. Here the CDR3 reads CASSQGGQTYEQYF. The CDR3 DNA follows: TGTGCCAGCAGCCAAGGGGGACAGACCTACGAGCAGTACTTC.

This CDR3 is CASGIRGAKNIQYF. The CDR3 DNA is TGTGCCAGCGGAATCCGGGGAGCCAAAAACATTCAGTACTTC. The rearrangement uses TRBV5-4 and TRBJ2-4, with D possibly being TRBD2 (5 bases). V lost 7 bases and J lost 0, with 11 bases in between. Germline V CDR1 and CDR2: SGHNT, YYREEE (reference sequence). The CDR3 is made up of 14 amino acids. Supplemented by reference TRBV5-4 and TRBJ2-4, the full variable domain reads ETGVTQSPTHLIKTRGQQVTLRCSSQSGHNTVSWYQQALGQGPQFIFQYYREEENGRGNFPPRFSGLQFPNYSSELNVNALELDDSALYLCASGIRGAKNIQYFGAGTRLSVL.

This chain links TRBV5-1 with TRBJ2-5, with 12 nucleotides matching TRBD2. The CDR3 consists of 15 residues. Germline V gene lookup returns CDR1 SGHRS and CDR2 YFSETQ. V trimming: 3 bases; J trimming: 2 bases; junction bases outside the gene matches: 2. The DNA of the CDR3 is TGCGCCAGCAGCTGGGGACTAGCGGGTCAAGAGACCCAGTACTTC. It specifies CASSWGLAGQETQYF.

The rearrangement links TRBV5-1 to TRBJ2-1, with 10 bases aligning to TRBD1. This CDR3 region has 15 residues. V lost 4 bases, J lost 6 bases, and 7 bases stayed unmatched. Germline V CDR1 and CDR2: SGHRS, YFSETQ. This CDR3 reads CASSQGQGTINEQFF. The DNA for the CDR3 is TGCGCCAGCAGCCAGGGACAGGGGACCATCAATGAGCAGTTCTTC. Full variable domain (remainder filled in from reference TRBV5-1 and TRBJ2-1): KAGVTQTPRYLIKTRGQQVTLSCSPISGHRSVSWYQQTPGQGLQFLFEYFSETQRNKGNFPGRFSGRQFSNSRSEMNVSTLELGDSALYLCASSQGQGTINEQFFGPGTRLTVL.

The rearrangement links TRBV7-3 to TRBJ2-1; tentatively, D is TRBD2 (5 bases). V shed 5 bases and J shed 1 base, with 15 bases lying between them. The CDR3 has 16 amino acids. Germline V gene sequence: CDR1 SGHTA, CDR2 FQGTGA. CDR3 nucleotide sequence: TGTGCCAGCAGCGCGGCCTACCCGGGGTCCTACAATGAGCAGTTCTTC. As protein: CASSAAYPGSYNEQFF.

This chain uses TRBV10-3 with TRBJ2-1, with 12 bases fitting TRBD2. The CDR3 runs 15 residues. Germline V CDR1 and CDR2: ENHRY, SYGVKD. With V trimmed by 4 bases and J by 8 bases, 6 bases remained unmatched. CDR3 nucleotide sequence: TGTGCCATCAGTGGTCCTAGCGGGGGGGCGGATGAGCAGTTCTTC. It codes for CAISGPSGGADEQFF.

The gene calls are TRBV7-2 and TRBJ1-1; D is unresolved. Germline lookup yields CDR1 SGHTA and CDR2 FQGNSA. Trimming stripped 3 bases from V and 1 base from J, with 9 bases between. The CDR3 contains 14 residues. DNA for the CDR3: TGTGCCAGCAGCTTTATCCCTGGGAACACTGAAGCTTTCTTT. Translated, it gives CASSFIPGNTEAFF.

The V gene is TRBV7-6, the J gene TRBJ1-4, with D tentatively TRBD1 (5 bases). Germline CDR1 and CDR2: SGHVS and FNYEAQ. CDR3 length equals 16 residues. V was trimmed by 5 bases and J by 1 base, leaving 14 bases between them. The CDR3 DNA sequence: TGTGCCAGCAGCGCCAGACTGGGGGGAACTAATGAAAAACTGTTTTTT. Translated, it gives CASSARLGGTNEKLFF.

The chain combines TRBV27 with TRBJ1-6; D possibly corresponds to TRBD1 (5 bases). CDR1 is MNHEY, CDR2 SMNVEV, per germline (reference sequence). Trimming left V 6 bases short and J 7 bases short, with 13 bases between. This CDR3 contains 14 residues. The CDR3 loop is CASSPGRANSPLHF. CDR3 DNA sequence: TGTGCCAGCAGCCCCGGCAGGGCCAATTCACCCCTCCACTTT.

This sequence joins TRBV6-1 and TRBJ1-1; perhaps TRBD1 as D (6 bases). The CDR3 extends over 15 amino acids. Germline assignment: CDR1 MNHNS and CDR2 SASEGT. The germline V and J ends were trimmed by 2 bases and 1 base, with 11 bases remaining between them. CDR3 protein: CASSESPGENTEAFF. The DNA for the CDR3 is TGTGCCAGCAGTGAAAGCCCAGGGGAGAACACTGAAGCTTTCTTT.

This chain joins TRBV5-1 and TRBJ2-5, with 8 bases that match TRBD2. The CDR3 is 17 amino acids. Germline V gene data show CDR1 as SGHRS and CDR2 as YFSETQ. V dropped 0 bases and J dropped 3; count of bases not matched to a gene: 10. As DNA, the CDR3 is TGCGCCAGCAGCTTGGCCTCGTCTACTAGCGGAAAAGAGACCCAGTACTTC. It translates to CASSLASSTSGKETQYF.